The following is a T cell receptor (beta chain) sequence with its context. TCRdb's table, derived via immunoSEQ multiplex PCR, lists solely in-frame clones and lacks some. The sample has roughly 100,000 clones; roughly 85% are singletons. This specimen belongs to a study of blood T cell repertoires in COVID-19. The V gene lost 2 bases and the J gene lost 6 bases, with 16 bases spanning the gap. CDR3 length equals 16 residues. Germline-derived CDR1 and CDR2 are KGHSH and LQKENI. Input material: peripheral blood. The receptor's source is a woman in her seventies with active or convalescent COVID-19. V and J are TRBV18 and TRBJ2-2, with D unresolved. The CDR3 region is CASSPIRLVKSGELFF. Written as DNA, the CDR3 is TGTGCCAGCTCACCAATTCGGTTAGTTAAATCCGGGGAGCTGTTTTTT.